This T cell receptor (beta chain) derives from a study of vaccination and CD4 T cells after COVID-19. Treatment indicated: roughly nine-day PBMC culture with coronavirus spike peptide pools or control peptides (ViraFEST assay). Negative selection yielded CD4+ T cells from day-10 cultures. Cultured CD4+ T-cell DNA underwent Oncomine TCR Beta short-read sequencing. Genomic DNA was taken out of cultured CD4+ T cells by extraction. TCRdb reanalysed the PCR reads using MiXCR and keeps one entry per CDR3 protein. Of about 14,000 distinct CDR3 sequences listed, 63% were seen once; the top ten hold 6.2%. Note on this clonotype: Its target is not known.

Germline CDR1 reads SGHVS; CDR2 reads FQNEAQ. The V segment lost 5 bases and the J segment 0 bases; nucleotides outside the gene matches: 5. The CDR3 loop spans 15 amino acids. V and J are TRBV7-8 and TRBJ1-2; TRBD1 agrees at 8 bases. This clonotype was sampled from a human donor who had recovered from COVID-19. The sample consisted of CD4+ T cells from blood, cultured in vitro. CDR3 protein: CASSLTGEANYGYTF. Written as DNA, the CDR3 is TGTGCCAGCAGCCTGACAGGGGAGGCTAACTATGGCTACACCTTC. Supplemented by reference TRBV7-8 and TRBJ1-2, the full variable domain reads GAGVSQSPRYKVAKRGQDVALRCDPISGHVSLFWYQQALGQGPEFLTYFQNEAQLDKSGLPSDRFFAERPEGSVSTLKIQRTQQEDSAVYLCASSLTGEANYGYTFGSGTRLTVV.